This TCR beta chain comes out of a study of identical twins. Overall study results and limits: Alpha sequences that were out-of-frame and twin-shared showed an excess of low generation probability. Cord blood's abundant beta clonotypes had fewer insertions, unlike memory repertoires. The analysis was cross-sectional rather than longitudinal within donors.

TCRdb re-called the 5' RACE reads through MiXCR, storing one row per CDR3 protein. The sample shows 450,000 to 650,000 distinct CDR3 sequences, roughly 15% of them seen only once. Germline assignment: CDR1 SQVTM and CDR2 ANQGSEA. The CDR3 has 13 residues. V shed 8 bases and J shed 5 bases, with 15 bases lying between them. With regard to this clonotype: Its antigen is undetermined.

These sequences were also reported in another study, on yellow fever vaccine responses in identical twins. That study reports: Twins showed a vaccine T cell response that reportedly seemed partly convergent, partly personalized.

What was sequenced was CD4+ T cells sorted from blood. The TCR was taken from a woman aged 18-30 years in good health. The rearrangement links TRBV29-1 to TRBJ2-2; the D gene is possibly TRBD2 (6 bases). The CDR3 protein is CSLRDSLTGELFF. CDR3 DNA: TGCAGCCTCAGGGACTCCCTTACCGGGGAGCTGTTTTTT.